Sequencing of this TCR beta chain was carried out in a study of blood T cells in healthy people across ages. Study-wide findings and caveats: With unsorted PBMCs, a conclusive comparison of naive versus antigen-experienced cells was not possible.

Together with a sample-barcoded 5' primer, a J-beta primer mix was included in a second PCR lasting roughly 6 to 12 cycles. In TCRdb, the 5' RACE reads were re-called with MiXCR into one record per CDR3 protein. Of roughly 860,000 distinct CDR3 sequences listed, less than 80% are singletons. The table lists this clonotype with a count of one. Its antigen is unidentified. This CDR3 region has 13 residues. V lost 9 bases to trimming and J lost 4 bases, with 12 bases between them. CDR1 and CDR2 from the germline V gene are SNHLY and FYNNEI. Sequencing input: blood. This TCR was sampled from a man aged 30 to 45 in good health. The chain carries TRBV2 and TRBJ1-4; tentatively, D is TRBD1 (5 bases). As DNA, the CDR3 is TGTGCCAGTATACAGGAGGGTAATGAAAAACTGTTTTTT. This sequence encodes CASIQEGNEKLFF.